The 7 T cell receptor beta chains in this list originate from one sample, sequenced in a study of persistence of HIV-infected CD4 T cells. Sequencing used immunoSEQ version 4 in survey mode. The protocol was immunoSEQ multiplex PCR, while the TCRdb copy is restricted to in-frame clones and leaves out a portion. Found here are roughly 20,000 clones, 75% to 80% of them singletons; the top ten hold 6.8%. These receptors are not linked to any known antigen. Stimulation used about 10 ug/mL lysate from CMV-infected fibroblasts. Sorting of responding CD4+ T cells relied on upregulated CD40 ligand together with CD69. Here the sequenced sample was CD4+ T cells sorted from PBMCs after roughly 18-hour stimulation, taken from a patient who received antiretroviral therapy. Receptors were obtained from an adult man with HIV who was CMV-seropositive.

Judged by abundance, this clone is medium-sized. The chain combines TRBV2 with TRBJ1-6, with 9 positions matching TRBD1. The CDR3 has 17 residues. Germline assignment: CDR1 SNHLY and CDR2 FYNNEI. Losses at the gene ends were 6 bases for V and 0 bases for J; bases not matched to a gene: 6. The CDR3 region is CASRPMTGGSYNSPLHF. In DNA, the CDR3 is TGTGCCAGCAGGCCCATGACAGGGGGCTCCTATAATTCACCCCTCCACTTT. Together with reference TRBV2 and TRBJ1-6, the CDR3 gives the full variable domain: EPEVTQTPSHQVTQMGQEVILRCVPISNHLYFYWYRQILGQKVEFLVSFYNNEISEKSEIFDDQFSVERPDGSNFTLKIRSTKLEDSAMYFCASRPMTGGSYNSPLHFGNGTRLTVT.

This chain links TRBV5-5 with TRBJ1-5; D not resolved. V was cut by 1 base and J by 0 bases, with 8 bases left in between. Germline loops: CDR1 SGHKS, CDR2 YYEKEE (reference sequence). CDR3 length equals 15 residues. CDR3 nucleotide sequence: TGTGCCAGCAGCTTGCGGGATCCTAGCAATCAGCCCCAGCATTTT. Translated, it gives CASSLRDPSNQPQHF.

Only a few counts were recorded for this clone. Other DNA sequences in the same sample also yield this CDR3. The rearrangement joins TRBV5-6 to TRBJ1-2; TRBD1 might be the D (5 bases). V lost 0 bases, J lost 5 bases, and 11 bases lay in between. This CDR3 has 14 amino acids. Germline values: CDR1 SGHDT, CDR2 YYEEEE. This chain's CDR3 is CASSLGGPGYGYTF. As DNA, the CDR3 is TGTGCCAGCAGCTTGGGGGGACCCGGGTATGGCTACACCTTC. The variable domain in full, completed from reference TRBV5-6 and TRBJ1-2, reads DAGVTQSPTHLIKTRGQQVTLRCSPKSGHDTVSWYQQALGQGPQFIFQYYEEEERQRGNFPDRFSGHQFPNYSSELNVNALLLGDSALYLCASSLGGPGYGYTFGSGTRLTVV.

The V call is TRBV7-6, the J call TRBJ1-4, with 7 bases aligning to TRBD1. Trimming at V came to 5 bases and at J to 8 bases, leaving 8 bases not matched to a gene. CDR1 and CDR2 from the germline V gene are SGHVS and FNYEAQ. The CDR3 sequence is 14 residues long. The CDR3, as DNA: TGTGCCAGCAGCAAAAGGGGGCCTTTCGAAAAACTGTTTTTT. Translation gives CASSKRGPFEKLFF.

This clone rates as medium-sized (0.01 to 0.1%). Other DNA sequences of this sample code for an identical CDR3. This chain connects TRBV5-1 to TRBJ2-7; possible D gene TRBD1, 5 bases. Germline CDR1 reads SGHRS; CDR2 reads YFSETQ. The CDR3 runs 13 residues. Trimming took off 2 bases at V and 6 bases at J, with 12 bases between the two ends. For the CDR3, the DNA is TGCGCCAGCAGCTTCCCAGGGTCGGGCGAGCAGTACTTC. Its protein is CASSFPGSGEQYF. Filled out from reference TRBV5-1 and TRBJ2-7, the complete variable domain reads KAGVTQTPRYLIKTRGQQVTLSCSPISGHRSVSWYQQTPGQGLQFLFEYFSETQRNKGNFPGRFSGRQFSNSRSEMNVSTLELGDSALYLCASSFPGSGEQYFGPGTRLTVT.

This clone appeared once. This chain connects TRBV6-5 to TRBJ2-7, with D hard to call. Germline V gene lookup returns CDR1 MNHEY and CDR2 SVGAGI. V lost 6 bases, J lost 6 bases, and 15 bases lay in between. This CDR3 has 13 residues. CDR3 in DNA: TGTGCCAGCAGAGGACCACCGTTGATCGAGCAGTACTTC. Translation gives CASRGPPLIEQYF.

The chain carries TRBV6-5 and TRBJ2-3, with 8 bases matching TRBD1. V lost 6 bases to trimming and J lost 0 bases; unmatched junction nucleotides: 5. CDR1 is MNHEY and CDR2 is SVGAGI in the germline V gene. CDR3 length: 15 amino acids. The CDR3 sequence: CASSTWTGSTDTQYF. In DNA form, the CDR3 reads TGTGCCAGCAGCACTTGGACAGGGAGCACAGATACGCAGTATTTT.